The present T cell receptor beta chain was sequenced within a study of blood T cell repertoires in COVID-19. With 5 bases removed from V and 7 bases from J, the gap between germline ends came to 19 bases. The V gene's germline CDR1 is SGHNT and CDR2 YYREEE (reference sequence). The CDR3 extends over 14 amino acids. Produced via immunoSEQ multiplex PCR; TCRdb's table is partial and in-frame only. This sample has under 130,000 clones, with roughly 87% found just once. Comment on this clone: Other DNA sequences within the sample encode an identical CDR3.

The material sequenced was peripheral blood. The chain combines TRBV5-4 with TRBJ2-7; perhaps TRBD1 as D (6 bases). This receptor was obtained from a human donor in a cohort sampled during active COVID-19. The CDR3, as DNA: TGTGCCAGCAGTTGGGACACCCAGAGGCGAGAGCAGTACTTC. Translation gives CASSWDTQRREQYF.